The TCR beta chain described here comes from a study of T cells in Graves' hyperthyroidism and ophthalmopathy. Template material for amplifying TCR beta CDR3 regions consisted of RNA transcripts. The HTBI primer set served for first-round RT-PCR of the TCR CDR3. TCRdb redid the calling of the multiplex PCR reads with MiXCR, one entry per CDR3 protein. The table lists 700,000 to 950,000 distinct CDR3 sequences, approximately 40% of them singletons. This clonotype was detected a few times. The antigen is undetermined. Study-wide results and limits: Most thyroid clonotypes expanded above 0.001 were also detected in blood.

The CDR3 runs 15 residues. The ends were cut back, 2 bases at V and 0 bases at J, with 6 bases in the middle. The V gene's germline CDR1 is KGHDR and CDR2 SFDVKD. Sequencing used blood. The chain couples TRBV24-1 to TRBJ2-2; D ambiguous. This receptor was taken from a woman in her thirties or forties with Graves' hyperthyroidism. In DNA, the CDR3 is TGTGCCACCAGTGATTCTACGACGAACACCGGGGAGCTGTTTTTT. Translation gives CATSDSTTNTGELFF.